This TCR beta chain was sequenced during a study of radiotherapy plus CTLA-4 blockade in lung cancer. CDR1 LNHDA and CDR2 SQIVND come from the germline V gene (reference sequence). CDR3 size: 15 residues. With V trimmed by 5 bases and J by 2 bases, 6 bases remained unmatched. TCRdb's table, derived via immunoSEQ multiplex PCR, lists solely in-frame clones and lacks some. The sample consists of tens of thousands of clones, more than 60% of them appearing once. This chain connects TRBV19 to TRBJ1-5, with 7 bases matching TRBD1. This sequence originates from a human donor with non-small cell lung cancer who had stable disease on radiotherapy plus ipilimumab. The source was peripheral blood, collected from a patient treated with radiotherapy plus ipilimumab. The CDR3 sequence is CASSVIDRGNQPQHF. The CDR3 DNA sequence: TGTGCCAGTAGTGTGATCGACAGGGGCAATCAGCCCCAGCATTTT.